This TCR beta chain appears in the sequencing data of a study of neurological immune-mediated disorders. Study results and limitations: Association of the multiple sclerosis repertoire cluster with clinical or MRI features was not observed for any feature. Expanded clones shared no identical CDR3 amino acid sequences across subjects, which suggested private TCR-beta repertoires in all groups.

The CDR3 has 14 residues. CDR1 DFQATT and CDR2 SNEGSKA come from the germline V gene (reference sequence). V gave up 0 bases and J gave up 0 bases, with 9 bases separating them. TCRdb reprocessed the 5' RACE reads via MiXCR and lists one record per CDR3 protein. The sample holds about 70,000 distinct CDR3 sequences; roughly 5% are singletons and the top ten take about 5.7%. This clonotype was counted at least ten times. Its specificity is unknown. The chain links TRBV20-1 to TRBJ2-7; TRBD2 might be the D (5 bases). This sequence originates from a human donor with multiple sclerosis. The donor label of this sample is uncertain. What was sequenced was PBMCs. The CDR3 reads CSARDAGTSYEQYF. CDR3 DNA: TGCAGTGCTAGAGACGCGGGTACCTCCTACGAGCAGTACTTC.